A single sample is the source of the 21 T cell receptor beta chains below, sequenced in a study of T-cell reconstitution after alpha-beta-depleted transplantation in children (dated by TCRdb to about 2016). Library creation used PCR. The data were produced on an Illumina HiSeq 2500. To normalize quantification of the TCRbeta repertoire, the TCR libraries were built with molecular barcoding that relied on unique molecular identifiers. TCRdb itself trimmed the public reads at Q25 with fastp, ran MiXCR and retained productive beta chains. CDR3 protein sequences are deduplicated, and each keeps its most common genes and DNA. The sample contains about 110,000 distinct CDR3 sequences, about a tenth of them found a single time. The ten largest clones represent approximately 7.9% of the sample. The sample consisted of PBMCs from the stem cell graft donor, taken from the stem cell graft. Receptors originate from a human donor who donated a stem cell graft to a child with acute lymphoblastic leukemia.

The table lists this clonotype with a few counts. V and J are TRBV6-2 or TRBV6-3 and TRBJ1-5, with D possibly matching TRBD1 (6 bases). Germline V gene data show CDR1 as MNHEY and CDR2 as SVGEGT. The CDR3 totals 15 residues. The V end was cut by 6 bases, the J end by 4 bases, with 16 bases between. The CDR3 coding sequence is TGTGCCAGCAGCACCGACAGGTTCGAAAATCAGCCCCAGCATTTT. Translation gives CASSTDRFENQPQHF.

This clonotype was observed at least ten times. The chain uses TRBV7-9 and TRBJ1-2; perhaps TRBD1 as D (6 bases). The germline gives CDR1 SEHNR, CDR2 FQNEAQ (reference sequence). With 1 base removed from V and 3 bases from J, the gap between germline ends came to 15 bases. The CDR3 length is 16 residues. CDR3 coding DNA: TGTGCCAGCAGCTTAGATCGGGCAGGGGATCACTATGGCTACACCTTC. It translates to CASSLDRAGDHYGYTF.

This clonotype was observed many times. This chain connects TRBV7-2 to TRBJ2-1, with 8 bases that match TRBD1. The germline gives CDR1 SGHTA, CDR2 FQGNSA. This CDR3 has 15 residues. With V trimmed by 5 bases and J by 8 bases, 11 bases remained unmatched. The CDR3 loop reads CASSAPDRAMDEQFF. CDR3 DNA sequence: TGTGCCAGCAGCGCCCCGGACAGGGCAATGGATGAGCAGTTCTTC.

There are many counts of this clonotype. The chain links TRBV6-5 to TRBJ1-6; D gene uncertain. The CDR3 has 17 amino acids. Trimming pared 0 bases from V and 0 bases from J, leaving 9 bases between. CDR1 and CDR2 (germline): MNHEY, SVGAGI. DNA of the CDR3: TGTGCCAGCAGTTACTCAGGGATGAGCTCCTATAATTCACCCCTCCACTTT. This translates into CASSYSGMSSYNSPLHF.

This clonotype was observed at least ten times. The V call is TRBV5-1, the J call TRBJ2-7; D may correspond to TRBD1 or TRBD2 (5 bases each). Trimming took off 4 bases at V and 0 bases at J, with 14 bases between the two ends. Germline V gene sequence: CDR1 SGHRS, CDR2 YFSETQ. This CDR3 comprises 15 residues. The CDR3 coding sequence is TGCGCCAGCAGCCCCGGGTCAGGGAGCTCCTACGAGCAGTACTTC. Its translation is CASSPGSGSSYEQYF.

This clonotype has a count of ten or more. V usage is TRBV5-1 and J usage is TRBJ2-2; a weak D match, TRBD2 (5 bases). V was shortened by 1 base and J by 3 bases, with 10 bases between the two germline ends. This CDR3 is built from 15 residues. The germline V gene encodes CDR1 SGHRS and CDR2 YFSETQ. The CDR3 DNA sequence: TGCGCCAGCAGCTTGAGAGGGAGTGACACCGGGGAGCTGTTTTTT. It encodes CASSLRGSDTGELFF.

Many counts were recorded for this clonotype. The V gene is TRBV12-3 or TRBV12-4, the J gene TRBJ1-2; possibly TRBD1 for D (5 bases). V lost 6 bases to trimming and J lost 1 base, with 12 bases between them. This CDR3 has 14 amino acids. CDR3 sequence reads: CASRARGVNYGYTF. DNA of the CDR3: TGTGCCAGCAGGGCTAGGGGTGTTAACTATGGCTACACCTTC.

This chain connects TRBV30 to TRBJ2-4; 10 nucleotides match TRBD1. CDR3 size: 13 residues. CDR1 is GTSNPN and CDR2 is SVGIG in the germline V gene (reference sequence). V dropped 1 base and J dropped 8; count of bases not matched to a gene: 2. CDR3 region: CAWSGDRGYIQYF. In DNA, the CDR3 is TGTGCCTGGAGTGGGGACAGGGGTTACATTCAGTACTTC.

Many counts were recorded for this clonotype. The rearrangement uses TRBV12-3 or TRBV12-4 and TRBJ2-1; tentative D call: TRBD1 (6 bases). The V end was cut by 7 bases, the J end by 7 bases, with 14 bases between. The CDR3 extends over 13 amino acids. The CDR3 DNA is TGTGCCAGCATACCCACAGGGTTTAATGAGCAGTTCTTC. Translating gives CASIPTGFNEQFF.

This clonotype was seen ten or more times. This chain joins TRBV27 and TRBJ2-2, with D perhaps TRBD1 (6 bases). CDR1 is MNHEY, CDR2 SMNVEV, per germline (reference sequence). The ends were cut back, 10 bases at V and 4 bases at J, with 16 bases in the middle. This CDR3 contains 14 residues. The CDR3 is CATKPGVGTGELFF. The CDR3, as DNA: TGTGCCACCAAACCAGGGGTAGGCACCGGGGAGCTGTTTTTT.

This clonotype occurred many times. As DNA, the CDR3 is TGCGCCAGCAGGGGGACAGGGGCCCACTATGGCTACACCTTC. Translating gives CASRGTGAHYGYTF. This chain connects TRBV4-3 to TRBJ1-2, with 10 bases aligning to TRBD1. This CDR3 has 14 amino acids. CDR1 is LGHNA and CDR2 is YSLEER in the germline V gene. J lost 3 bases, V lost 6 bases, and 4 bases had no gene match.

V usage is TRBV12-3 or TRBV12-4 and J usage is TRBJ2-7, with D perhaps given as TRBD1 or TRBD2 (5 bases each). This CDR3 contains 13 residues. The germline V and J ends were trimmed by 3 bases and 7 bases, with 13 bases remaining between them. This CDR3 is CASSFGTPGEQYF. CDR3 in DNA: TGTGCCAGCAGTTTTGGGACCCCAGGGGAGCAGTACTTC.

In its sample, this clonotype was seen many times. V and J are TRBV25-1 and TRBJ2-2, with D perhaps matching TRBD1 (5 bases). The V end lost 3 bases, the J end lost 0 bases, and 11 bases lay between the germline ends. In germline, CDR1 is MGHDK, CDR2 SYGVNS. The CDR3 sequence is 16 residues long. The CDR3, as DNA: TGTGCCAGCAGTGATCCGCTGACAGCGAACACCGGGGAGCTGTTTTTT. This translates into CASSDPLTANTGELFF.

This clonotype has at least ten counts. The J gene is TRBJ1-6, the V gene TRBV4-2; D not resolved. This CDR3 is 11 amino acids long. CDR1 is LGHNA and CDR2 is YNFKEQ in the germline V gene. V dropped 1 base and J dropped 14 bases, with 6 bases sitting between them. CDR3 DNA: TGTGCCAGCAGCCAAGGGGTGTCCCTCCACTTT. Encoded protein: CASSQGVSLHF.

There are many counts of this clonotype. The chain is built from TRBV3-1 and TRBJ2-6; D unresolved. The CDR3 is 15 amino acids. CDR1 and CDR2 (germline): LGHDT, YNNKEL (reference sequence). Trimming pared 0 bases from V and 4 bases from J, leaving 7 bases between. This chain's CDR3 is CASSQEGDGANVLTF. DNA of the CDR3: TGTGCCAGCAGCCAAGAAGGAGACGGGGCCAACGTCCTGACTTTC.

This clonotype was seen many times. V gene TRBV5-1 combines with J gene TRBJ2-7; D perhaps matches TRBD2 (6 bases). The CDR3 contains 14 residues. Trimming removed 6 bases at V and 2 bases at J, with 15 bases between. Germline V gene lookup returns CDR1 SGHRS and CDR2 YFSETQ. The CDR3 bases are TGCGCCAGCACCTACGGGGGAACCACCTACGAGCAGTACTTC. As protein: CASTYGGTTYEQYF.

This clonotype was counted many times. The chain carries TRBV5-1 and TRBJ2-7, with 7 bases that match TRBD2. This CDR3 is built from 13 residues. Looked up from germline, CDR1 is SGHRS and CDR2 is YFSETQ. Losses at the gene ends were 4 bases for V and 3 bases for J; bases not matched to a gene: 4. CDR3 sequence (DNA): TGCGCCAGCAGCGTGGGAGGGCGCTACGAGCAGTACTTC. The encoded protein is CASSVGGRYEQYF.

As for this clonotype: One end of the junction is discordant with germline, which a read error may explain. This rearrangement joins TRBV4-1 to TRBJ2-3; a possible D gene is TRBD1 (6 bases). Germline CDR1 reads MGHRA; CDR2 reads YSYEKL. The CDR3 is 13 residues long. In nucleotides, the CDR3 is TGCACCAGCAATTTAGGGGGAACAGATACGCAGTATTTT. Its translation: CTSNLGGTDTQYF.

This clonotype came up once. V is TRBV7-9 and J is TRBJ2-1; D gene uncertain. The CDR3 is 13 residues long. Germline-derived CDR1 and CDR2 are SEHNR and FQNEAQ (reference sequence). Trimming pared 2 bases from V and 4 bases from J, leaving 6 bases between. This CDR3 reads CASSLLGYNEQFF. The CDR3 DNA follows: TGTGCCAGCAGCTTACTGGGATACAATGAGCAGTTCTTC.

This clonotype showed up many times. This rearrangement joins TRBV20-1 to TRBJ1-5; unclear D gene. V lost 1 base and J 6 bases, leaving 10 bases between the germline ends. CDR3 size: 13 residues. Germline values: CDR1 DFQATT, CDR2 SNEGSKA (reference sequence). The CDR3 protein is CSARVNRGQPQHF. The CDR3 DNA reads as TGCAGTGCTAGAGTGAATCGGGGTCAGCCCCAGCATTTT.

There are many counts of this clonotype. V gene TRBV20-1 combines with J gene TRBJ2-3, with D unclear. CDR3 length: 15 residues. V was cut by 1 base and J by 1 base, with 12 bases left in between. Per germline, CDR1 DFQATT and CDR2 SNEGSKA (reference sequence). The CDR3 DNA follows: TGCAGTGCTAGAGGGTCTCCTGGTGGCACAGATACGCAGTATTTT. Its translation: CSARGSPGGTDTQYF.